These 28 T cell receptor beta chains originate from one sample sequenced in a study of blood T cell repertoires in COVID-19. Sequencing was performed with immunoSEQ multiplex PCR; in TCRdb, only in-frame clones are kept and a portion is missing. Of 150,000 to 200,000 clones in the sample, approximately 85% were seen once. The specimen was peripheral blood. All receptors derive from a human donor with active or convalescent COVID-19. The donor label of this sample is uncertain.

V usage is TRBV23-1 and J usage is TRBJ2-2; 9 bases map to TRBD1. TRBV23-1 is reported as an ORF; its role is uncertain. J was trimmed by 6 bases and V by 7 bases; bases with no gene match: 15. The CDR3 totals 17 residues. CDR3 DNA sequence: TGCGCCAGCACCCACGCCCGGGACAGGGTCGGATCCGGGGAGCTGTTTTTT. It codes for CASTHARDRVGSGELFF.

The J gene is TRBJ2-3, the V gene TRBV9, with 12 positions matching TRBD2. The ends lost 3 bases at V and 1 base at J; junction bases unmatched: 6. CDR3 length equals 17 residues. Germline V gene data show CDR1 as SGDLS and CDR2 as YYNGEE. The CDR3: CASSASRTSGGTDTQYF. The CDR3, as DNA: TGTGCCAGCAGCGCCAGCCGGACTAGCGGGGGCACAGATACGCAGTATTTT.

Here the CDR3 DNA reads TGTGCCAGCTCGACTAGCGGGGGGCCGGGGGAGCAGTACTTC. This sequence encodes CASSTSGGPGEQYF. V is TRBV9 and J is TRBJ2-7, with TRBD2 matching 13 bases. CDR3 length: 14 amino acids. V was clipped by 7 bases and J by 7 bases; unmatched bases: 8. Looked up from germline, CDR1 is SGDLS and CDR2 is YYNGEE.

V and J are TRBV4-3 and TRBJ2-1; 10 bases align to TRBD2. This CDR3 is 15 amino acids long. The ends lost 4 bases at V and 7 bases at J; junction bases unmatched: 7. The germline gives CDR1 LGHNA, CDR2 YSLEER. This CDR3 is CASSRQRGGLNEQFF. Here the CDR3 DNA reads TGCGCCAGCAGCCGTCAGCGGGGGGGCCTTAATGAGCAGTTCTTC.

This clone has just a few counts. The chain links TRBV19 to TRBJ2-7; 7 bases are shared with TRBD1. Trimming removed 10 bases from V and 0 bases from J; junction bases left unmatched: 6. Per the germline V gene, CDR1 is LNHDA and CDR2 is SQIVND (reference sequence). The CDR3 runs to 13 residues. The DNA of the CDR3 is TGTGCCACCCAGGGGGTCGACTCCTACGAGCAGTACTTC. Its translation: CATQGVDSYEQYF.

The chain employs TRBV6-6 and TRBJ2-1, with D possibly matching TRBD2 (6 bases). Trimming took 6 bases from V and 4 from J, leaving 10 bases between them. Germline lookup yields CDR1 MNHNY and CDR2 SVGAGI (reference sequence). The CDR3 totals 13 residues. CDR3 nucleotides: TGTGCCAGCAGGGGACTGGAGTACAATGAGCAGTTCTTC. The encoded protein is CASRGLEYNEQFF.

The chain carries TRBV4-1 and TRBJ2-6; a weak D match, TRBD2 (6 bases). V was shortened by 0 bases and J by 2 bases, with 8 bases between the two germline ends. Germline values: CDR1 MGHRA, CDR2 YSYEKL. The CDR3 is made up of 16 amino acids. The CDR3 here is CASSQEGGAGANVLTF. CDR3 nucleotide sequence: TGCGCCAGCAGCCAAGAAGGAGGGGCTGGGGCCAACGTCCTGACTTTC.

The chain joins TRBV18 to TRBJ1-1; D perhaps matches TRBD1 (5 bases). There are 12 residues in the CDR3. The germline gives CDR1 KGHSH, CDR2 LQKENI. The V end lost 6 bases, the J end lost 1 base, and 6 bases lay between the germline ends. The DNA of the CDR3 is TGTGCCAGCTCCACAGGGAACACTGAAGCTTTCTTT. Amino acid sequence: CASSTGNTEAFF.

CDR3 in DNA: TGTGCCAGCAGCCCCGCCGGGGGCACAGATACGCAGTATTTT. Translation gives CASSPAGGTDTQYF. The V call is TRBV13, the J call TRBJ2-3; D might be TRBD2 (5 bases). V lost 5 bases to trimming and J lost 1 base, with 10 bases between them. Germline-derived CDR1 and CDR2 are PRHDT and FYEKMQ (reference sequence). This CDR3 region has 14 residues.

The chain uses TRBV11-3 and TRBJ2-1, with a tentative D call TRBD2 (6 bases). The CDR3 contains 15 residues. Germline V lookup: CDR1 SGHNT, CDR2 YENEEA. Trimming shortened V by 3 bases and J by 4 bases, and 13 bases separated the two germline ends. The CDR3 loop is CASSFGGDSYNEQFF. The CDR3 DNA follows: TGTGCCAGCAGCTTCGGCGGGGATTCTTACAATGAGCAGTTCTTC.

The chain employs TRBV5-1 and TRBJ2-3; D is unresolved. The CDR3 runs 16 residues. The V gene's germline CDR1 is SGHRS and CDR2 YFSETQ. Trimming stripped 4 bases from V and 3 bases from J, with 18 bases between. The CDR3 sequence: CASSENPRSVTDTQYF. As DNA, the CDR3 is TGCGCCAGCAGCGAAAACCCGAGAAGTGTGACAGATACGCAGTATTTT.

This clone came up many times. The genes are TRBV9 and TRBJ1-6, with D unresolved. The CDR3 length is 15 residues. Trimming pared 1 base from V and 3 bases from J, leaving 8 bases between. Looked up from germline, CDR1 is SGDLS and CDR2 is YYNGEE. The DNA for the CDR3 is TGTGCCAGCAGCGTACCGGGAGACTATAATTCACCCCTCCACTTT. Translating gives CASSVPGDYNSPLHF.

V is TRBV19 and J is TRBJ2-1; TRBD2 matches 10 bases. Germline V gene sequence: CDR1 LNHDA, CDR2 SQIVND (reference sequence). The CDR3 consists of 16 residues. With 7 bases clipped from V and 4 bases from J, the junction kept 10 bases outside the gene matches. The CDR3 here is CASTRLTSGPYNEQFF. For the CDR3, the DNA is TGTGCCAGTACCCGACTGACTAGCGGGCCTTACAATGAGCAGTTCTTC.

The rearrangement uses TRBV27 and TRBJ2-3; D perhaps matches TRBD2 (7 bases). Trimming removed 5 bases at V and 2 bases at J, with 17 bases between. Germline loops: CDR1 MNHEY, CDR2 SMNVEV (reference sequence). This CDR3 has 16 residues. CDR3 sequence: CASSPPGGPITDTQYF. CDR3 DNA sequence: TGTGCCAGCAGTCCCCCCGGGGGGCCGATCACAGATACGCAGTATTTT.

This chain uses TRBV7-2 with TRBJ1-1; a weak D match, TRBD1 (6 bases). Looked up from germline, CDR1 is SGHTA and CDR2 is FQGNSA. The V and J ends lost 6 bases and 11 bases respectively, with 25 bases between them. This CDR3 is 15 amino acids long. In DNA, the CDR3 is TGTGCCAGCAGTCAAGAGCCACTGGGGGCGGGTAAGGCTTTCTTT. Protein product: CASSQEPLGAGKAFF.

This clone has a single count. The V call is TRBV4-3, the J call TRBJ1-2, with D maybe TRBD1 (5 bases). Per the germline V gene, CDR1 is LGHNA and CDR2 is YSLEER. V dropped 0 bases and J dropped 2 bases, with 10 bases sitting between them. The CDR3 runs to 15 residues. CDR3 amino acids: CASSQDQGANYGYTF. Here the CDR3 DNA reads TGCGCCAGCAGCCAAGATCAGGGTGCGAACTATGGCTACACCTTC.

The chain links TRBV7-9 to TRBJ2-5, with D unresolved. The V and J ends lost 5 bases and 5 bases respectively, with 6 bases between them. The CDR3 has 11 amino acids. In germline, CDR1 is SEHNR, CDR2 FQNEAQ (reference sequence). The CDR3 sequence: CASSPLETQYF. Here the CDR3 DNA reads TGTGCCAGCAGCCCCCTGGAGACCCAGTACTTC.

The chain carries TRBV7-9 and TRBJ2-5; D is possibly TRBD1 (5 bases). The V end was cut by 4 bases, the J end by 2 bases, with 11 bases between. Germline CDR1 is SEHNR and CDR2 is FQNEAQ (reference sequence). The CDR3 extends over 14 amino acids. The CDR3: CASSSTTGQETQYF. CDR3 nucleotides: TGTGCCAGCAGCTCCACTACAGGACAAGAGACCCAGTACTTC. The entire variable domain, with the rest obtained from reference TRBV7-9 and TRBJ2-5, is as follows: DTGVSQNPRHKITKRGQNVTFRCDPISEHNRLYWYRQTLGQGPEFLTYFQNEAQLEKSRLLSDRFSAERPKGSFSTLEIQRTEQGDSAMYLCASSSTTGQETQYFGPGTRLLVL.

In nucleotides, the CDR3 is TGTGCCAGCCGACAGGGGGTGTTAACCTACGAGCAGTACTTC. Translating it yields CASRQGVLTYEQYF. The genes are TRBV27 and TRBJ2-7; 9 nucleotides align to TRBD1. The germline V gene encodes CDR1 MNHEY and CDR2 SMNVEV (reference sequence). The CDR3 runs 14 residues. V shed 8 bases and J 2 bases; nucleotides not matched to a gene: 7.

The chain carries TRBV5-1 and TRBJ2-3, with 9 bases matching TRBD2. V was clipped by 2 bases and J by 5 bases; unmatched bases: 12. Germline values: CDR1 SGHRS, CDR2 YFSETQ. This CDR3 comprises 17 residues. The CDR3 sequence is CASSFMRGGQGIDTQYF. As DNA, the CDR3 is TGCGCCAGCAGCTTCATGCGGGGGGGCCAGGGCATAGATACGCAGTATTTT.

In its sample, this clone was seen a few times. The chain has TRBV7-9 and TRBJ2-2, with 9 bases aligning to TRBD2. Unmatched junction bases numbered 4, after V lost 3 bases and J lost 5 bases. There are 15 residues in the CDR3. CDR1 SEHNR and CDR2 FQNEAQ come from the germline V gene (reference sequence). The CDR3 loop reads CASSFHAGGTGELFF. The CDR3 nucleotides read TGTGCCAGCAGCTTCCACGCGGGAGGGACCGGGGAGCTGTTTTTT.

This rearrangement joins TRBV7-3 to TRBJ2-7; 14 bases fit TRBD2. The CDR3 length is 16 residues. V shed 0 bases and J 5 bases; nucleotides not matched to a gene: 3. Germline-derived CDR1 and CDR2 are SGHTA and FQGTGA. The CDR3 nucleotides read TGTGCCAGCAGCTTAACCGGACTAGCGGGGGGCCACGAGCAGTACTTC. Translation: CASSLTGLAGGHEQYF.

The chain recombines TRBV6-5 with TRBJ1-6; perhaps TRBD1 as D (6 bases). V was cut by 6 bases and J by 7 bases, with 16 bases left in between. The germline gives CDR1 MNHEY, CDR2 SVGAGI. The CDR3 runs to 15 residues. The CDR3 DNA follows: TGTGCCAGCAGCTCCGGAAGGGGGGGGAATTCACCCCTCCACTTT. Its protein is CASSSGRGGNSPLHF.

This clone was detected only a few times. This chain links TRBV3-1 (or the pseudogene TRBV3-2) with TRBJ1-5; D perhaps matches TRBD1 (5 bases). Germline V gives CDR1 LGHDT, CDR2 YNNKEL (reference sequence). This CDR3 comprises 12 residues. The ends were cut back, 1 base at V and 11 bases at J, with 9 bases in the middle. The CDR3 is CASSQAGGAQHF. The CDR3 bases are TGTGCCAGCAGCCAAGCGGGGGGGGCCCAGCATTTT.

The genes are TRBV7-9 and TRBJ2-5; 11 bases are a match to TRBD2. Germline lookup yields CDR1 SEHNR and CDR2 FQNEAQ (reference sequence). CDR3 length: 16 residues. With V trimmed by 1 base and J by 10 bases, 11 bases remained unmatched. Here the CDR3 DNA reads TGTGCCAGCAGCTTAGAATCTCAGACTAGCGGGGTGGGCCAGTACTTC. This sequence encodes CASSLESQTSGVGQYF.

V usage is TRBV11-1 and J usage is TRBJ2-7; possibly TRBD2 for D (5 bases). The germline V gene has CDR1 SGHAT and CDR2 FQDESV (reference sequence). V gave up 4 bases and J gave up 4 bases, with 8 bases separating them. The length of the CDR3 is 12 residues. This CDR3 reads CASSSGGYEQYF. CDR3 DNA sequence: TGTGCCAGCAGCTCCGGAGGTTACGAGCAGTACTTC.

The gene calls are TRBV4-3 and TRBJ2-7, with 7 bases lining up with TRBD1. Germline lookup yields CDR1 LGHNA and CDR2 YSLEER. The V and J ends lost 0 bases and 2 bases, in that order; junction bases with no gene match: 10. The CDR3 length is 17 residues. CDR3 sequence: CASSQEIPGQGAYEQYF. The DNA for the CDR3 is TGCGCCAGCAGCCAAGAGATTCCGGGGCAGGGGGCCTACGAGCAGTACTTC.

A note on this clone: At one boundary the junction diverges from the germline segment, which might be a read error. The chain employs TRBV7-7 and TRBJ2-2; maybe TRBD2 (6 bases). The CDR3 is made up of 16 amino acids. Per germline, CDR1 SSHAT and CDR2 FNYEAQ (reference sequence). CDR3: CASSLAAGMNTGELFF. In DNA form, the CDR3 reads TGTGCTAGCAGCTTAGCGGCAGGGATGAACACCGGGGAGCTGTTTTTT.